These T cell receptor beta chains were read from a single sample in a study of identical twins. TCRdb processed the 5' RACE reads anew with MiXCR; each CDR3 protein has one entry. The top ten hold just under 3% of the sample, which has roughly 480,000 distinct CDR3 sequences, 20% to 25% seen once. The sample was also reused in another study, on T cells expressing NK-cell markers.

Sequenced input: CD4+ T cells sorted from blood. These TCRs come from a woman aged 18 to 35 in good health. CDR3s include the opening cysteine and the closing phenylalanine or tryptophan. Fields, in order: D gene, J gene, V gene, clone size, CDR3 protein, CDR3 DNA. D genes are given only for firm matches. The size field is filled for only some rows; it gives once, few, many or a size class.

>TRBD1|TRBJ2-3|TRBV5-1|few
CASSSRGQDTDTQYF
TGCGCCAGCAGCTCCAGGGGGCAGGACACAGATACGCAGTATTTT
>NA|TRBJ2-2|TRBV3-1|NA
CASSHAIRELFF
TGTGCCAGCAGCCATGCCATCCGGGAGCTGTTTTTT
>NA|TRBJ2-1|TRBV20-1|NA
CSARDEFRPNNEQFF
TGCAGTGCTAGAGATGAATTCCGGCCTAACAATGAGCAGTTCTTC
>NA|TRBJ1-5|TRBV12-5|NA
CASGRDGNQPQHF
TGTGCTAGTGGCCGGGACGGCAATCAGCCCCAGCATTTT
>NA|TRBJ1-2|TRBV2|NA
CATHMGTPQPNYGYTF
TGTGCCACACACATGGGGACACCTCAACCTAACTATGGCTACACCTTC
>NA|TRBJ1-1|TRBV12-3/TRBV12-4|NA
CASSFGRANTEAFF
TGTGCCAGCAGTTTCGGACGAGCTAACACTGAAGCTTTCTTT
>NA|TRBJ2-7|TRBV12-3/TRBV12-4|NA
CASSWAGVEQYF
TGTGCCAGCAGTTGGGCCGGGGTCGAGCAGTACTTC
>NA|TRBJ2-3|TRBV7-2|NA
CASRFLGLSTDTQYF
TGTGCCAGCAGGTTCTTGGGACTGAGCACAGATACGCAGTATTTT
>NA|TRBJ1-1|TRBV7-2|NA
CASSLGEGDEAFF
TGTGCCAGCAGCTTGGGGGAGGGAGATGAAGCTTTCTTT
>NA|TRBJ1-2|TRBV6-2/TRBV6-3|few
CASRLPSGRADYGYTF
TGTGCCAGCAGACTACCCTCGGGCAGGGCGGACTATGGCTACACCTTC
>NA|TRBJ2-3|TRBV5-1|NA
CASWAGLSPTDTQYF
TGCGCCAGCTGGGCGGGACTTAGCCCCACAGATACGCAGTATTTT